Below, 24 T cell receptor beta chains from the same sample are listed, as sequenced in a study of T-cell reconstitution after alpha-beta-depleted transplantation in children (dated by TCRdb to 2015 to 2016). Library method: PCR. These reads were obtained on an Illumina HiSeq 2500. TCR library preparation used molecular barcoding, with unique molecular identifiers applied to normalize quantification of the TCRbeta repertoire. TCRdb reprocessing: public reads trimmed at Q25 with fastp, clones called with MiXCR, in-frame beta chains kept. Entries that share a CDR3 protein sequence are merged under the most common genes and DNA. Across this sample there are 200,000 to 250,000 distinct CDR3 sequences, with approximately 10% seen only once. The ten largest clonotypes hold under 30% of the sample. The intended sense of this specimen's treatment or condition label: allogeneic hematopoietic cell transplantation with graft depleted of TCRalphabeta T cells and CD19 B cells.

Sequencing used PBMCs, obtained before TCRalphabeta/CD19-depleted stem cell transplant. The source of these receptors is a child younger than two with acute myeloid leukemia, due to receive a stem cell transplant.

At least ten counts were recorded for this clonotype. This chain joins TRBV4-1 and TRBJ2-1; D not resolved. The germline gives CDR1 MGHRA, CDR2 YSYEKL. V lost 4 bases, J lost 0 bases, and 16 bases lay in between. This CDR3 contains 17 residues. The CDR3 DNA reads TGCGCCAGCAGCCGCGGTATAGTTGCGAGCTCCTACAATGAGCAGTTCTTC. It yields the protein CASSRGIVASSYNEQFF.

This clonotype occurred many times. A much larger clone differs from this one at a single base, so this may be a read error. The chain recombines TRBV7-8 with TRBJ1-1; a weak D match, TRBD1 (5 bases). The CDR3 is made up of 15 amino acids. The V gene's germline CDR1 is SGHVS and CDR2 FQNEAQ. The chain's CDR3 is CAISFRASTVAEAFF. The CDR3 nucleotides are TGTGCCATCAGCTTCCGCGCTTCGACAGTAGCTGAAGCTTTCTTT.

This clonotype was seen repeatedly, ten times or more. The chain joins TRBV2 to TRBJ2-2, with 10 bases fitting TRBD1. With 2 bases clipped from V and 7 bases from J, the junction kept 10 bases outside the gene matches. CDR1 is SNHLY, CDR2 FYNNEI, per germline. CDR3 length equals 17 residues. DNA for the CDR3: TGTGCCAGCAGTGAACGTAGGGGACAGGGGCGGATCGGGGAGCTGTTTTTT. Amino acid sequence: CASSERRGQGRIGELFF.

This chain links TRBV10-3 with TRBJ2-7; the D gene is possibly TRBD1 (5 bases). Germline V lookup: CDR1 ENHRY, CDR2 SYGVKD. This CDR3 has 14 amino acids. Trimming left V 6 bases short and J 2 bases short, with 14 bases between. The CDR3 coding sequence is TGTGCCATCAGGGACACCGCGGCGACCTACGAGCAGTACTTC. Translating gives CAIRDTAATYEQYF.

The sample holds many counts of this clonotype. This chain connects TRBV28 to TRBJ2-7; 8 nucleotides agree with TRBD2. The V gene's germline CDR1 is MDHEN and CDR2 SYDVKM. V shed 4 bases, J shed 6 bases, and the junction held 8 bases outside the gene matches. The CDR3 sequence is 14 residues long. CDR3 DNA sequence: TGTGCCAGCAGTTCCCCGGGACTAGGAGGCGAGCAGTACTTC. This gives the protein CASSSPGLGGEQYF.

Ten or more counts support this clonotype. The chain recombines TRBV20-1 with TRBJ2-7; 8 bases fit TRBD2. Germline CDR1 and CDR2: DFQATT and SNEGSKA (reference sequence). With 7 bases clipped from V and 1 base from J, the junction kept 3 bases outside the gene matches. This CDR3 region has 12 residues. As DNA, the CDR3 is TGCAGTGGTACTAGCGGATCCTACGAGCAGTACTTC. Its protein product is CSGTSGSYEQYF.

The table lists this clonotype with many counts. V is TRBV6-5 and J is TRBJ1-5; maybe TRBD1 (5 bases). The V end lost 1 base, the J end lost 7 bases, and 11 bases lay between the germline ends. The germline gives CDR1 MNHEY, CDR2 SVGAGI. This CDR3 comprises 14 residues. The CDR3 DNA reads TGTGCCAGCAGTTACTTTCAGGGAGGACAGCCCCAGCATTTT. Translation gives CASSYFQGGQPQHF.

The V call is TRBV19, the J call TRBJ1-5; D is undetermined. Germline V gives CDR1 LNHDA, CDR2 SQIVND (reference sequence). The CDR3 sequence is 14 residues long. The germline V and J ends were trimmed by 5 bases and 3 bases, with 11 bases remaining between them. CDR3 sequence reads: CASSQPVDNQPQHF. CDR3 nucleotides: TGTGCCAGTAGTCAACCCGTGGACAATCAGCCCCAGCATTTT.

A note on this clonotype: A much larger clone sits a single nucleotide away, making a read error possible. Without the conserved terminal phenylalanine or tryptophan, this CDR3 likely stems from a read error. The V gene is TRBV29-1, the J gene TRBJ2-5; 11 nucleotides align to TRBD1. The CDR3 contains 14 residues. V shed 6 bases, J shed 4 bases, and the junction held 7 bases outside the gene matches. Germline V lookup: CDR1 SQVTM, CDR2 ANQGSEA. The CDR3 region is CSVRGQGVGETQYS. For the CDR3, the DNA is TGCAGCGTGAGGGGACAGGGGGTTGGAGAGACCCAGTACTCC.

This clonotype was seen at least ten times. The CDR3 coding sequence is TGTGCCAGCAGCTTATTGGGACTTAGGGTGCGCCGCACAGATACGCAGTATTTT. Amino acids: CASSLLGLRVRRTDTQYF. This chain uses TRBV11-2 with TRBJ2-3; weak D call: TRBD2 (6 bases). CDR1 and CDR2 from the germline V gene are SGHAT and FQNNGV. The CDR3 runs 18 residues. V lost 2 bases, J lost 1 base, and 19 bases lay in between.

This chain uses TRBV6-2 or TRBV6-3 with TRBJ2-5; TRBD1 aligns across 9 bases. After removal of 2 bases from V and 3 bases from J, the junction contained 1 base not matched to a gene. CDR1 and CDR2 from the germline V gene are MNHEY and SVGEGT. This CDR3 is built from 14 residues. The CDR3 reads CASSYRDREETQYF. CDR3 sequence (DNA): TGTGCCAGCAGTTACCGGGACAGGGAAGAGACCCAGTACTTC.

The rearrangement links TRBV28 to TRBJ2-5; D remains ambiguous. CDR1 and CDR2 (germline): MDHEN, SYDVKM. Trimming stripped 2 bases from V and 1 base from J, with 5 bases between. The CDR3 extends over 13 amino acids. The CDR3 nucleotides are TGTGCCAGCAGTTTACAGGCCCAAGAGACCCAGTACTTC. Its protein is CASSLQAQETQYF.

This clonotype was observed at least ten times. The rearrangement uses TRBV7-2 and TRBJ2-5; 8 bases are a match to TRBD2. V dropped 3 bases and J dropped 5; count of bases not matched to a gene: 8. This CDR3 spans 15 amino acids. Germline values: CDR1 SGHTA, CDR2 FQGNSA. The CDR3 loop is CASSFQAGDGETQYF. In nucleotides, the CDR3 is TGTGCCAGCAGCTTTCAAGCGGGAGACGGTGAGACCCAGTACTTC.

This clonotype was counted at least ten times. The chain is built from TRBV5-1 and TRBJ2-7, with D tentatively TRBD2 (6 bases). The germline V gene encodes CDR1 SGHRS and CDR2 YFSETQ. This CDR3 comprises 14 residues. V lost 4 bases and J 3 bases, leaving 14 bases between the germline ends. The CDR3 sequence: CASSPGTADYEQYF. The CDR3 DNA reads TGCGCCAGCAGCCCCGGGACTGCAGACTACGAGCAGTACTTC.

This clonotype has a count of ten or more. Here the CDR3 reads CASSEPGHNEQFF. In nucleotides, the CDR3 is TGTGCCAGCAGTGAACCGGGGCACAATGAGCAGTTCTTC. This sequence joins TRBV25-1 and TRBJ2-1; either TRBD1 or TRBD2 may fit D (5 bases each). Germline values: CDR1 MGHDK, CDR2 SYGVNS. The CDR3 runs 13 residues. The V gene lost 2 bases and the J gene lost 5 bases, with 7 bases spanning the gap.

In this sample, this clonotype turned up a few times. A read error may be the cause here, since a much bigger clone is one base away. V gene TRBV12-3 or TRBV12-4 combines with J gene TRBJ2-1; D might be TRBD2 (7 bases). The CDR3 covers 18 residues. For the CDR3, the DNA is TGTACCAGCAGTTTAGGGGGGGGAGGGAGCGCCCTTTACAATGAGCAGTTCTTC. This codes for CTSSLGGGGSALYNEQFF.

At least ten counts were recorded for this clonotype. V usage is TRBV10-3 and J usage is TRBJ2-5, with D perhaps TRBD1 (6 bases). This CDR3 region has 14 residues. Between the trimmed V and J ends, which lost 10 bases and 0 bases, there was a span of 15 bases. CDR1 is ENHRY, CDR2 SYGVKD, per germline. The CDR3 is CANRDTYYQETQYF. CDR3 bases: TGTGCCAACCGGGACACTTATTACCAAGAGACCCAGTACTTC.

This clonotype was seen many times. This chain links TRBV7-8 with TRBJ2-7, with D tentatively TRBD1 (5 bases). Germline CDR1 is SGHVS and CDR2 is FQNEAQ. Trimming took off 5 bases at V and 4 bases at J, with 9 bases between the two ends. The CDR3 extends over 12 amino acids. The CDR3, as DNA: TGTGCCAGCAGCCCGGACAAGTACGAGCAGTACTTC. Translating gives CASSPDKYEQYF.

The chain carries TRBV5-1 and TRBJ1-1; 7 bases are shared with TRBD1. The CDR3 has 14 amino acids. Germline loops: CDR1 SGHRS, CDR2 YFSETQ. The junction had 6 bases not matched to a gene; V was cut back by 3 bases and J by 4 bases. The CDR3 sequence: CASSSRTGGTEAFF. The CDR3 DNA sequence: TGCGCCAGCAGCTCCCGGACAGGAGGCACTGAAGCTTTCTTT.

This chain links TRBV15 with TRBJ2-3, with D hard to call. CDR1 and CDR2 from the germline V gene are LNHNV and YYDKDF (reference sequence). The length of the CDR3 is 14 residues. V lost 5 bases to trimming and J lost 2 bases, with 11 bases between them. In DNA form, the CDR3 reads TGTGCCACCAGCTTACGGACCTTCACAGATACGCAGTATTTT. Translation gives CATSLRTFTDTQYF.

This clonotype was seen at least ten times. CDR3 sequence reads: CSASTGGDYGYTF. CDR3 coding DNA: TGCAGTGCTAGTACAGGGGGTGACTATGGCTACACCTTC. The chain employs TRBV20-1 and TRBJ1-2; 8 nucleotides line up with TRBD1. In germline, CDR1 is DFQATT, CDR2 SNEGSKA (reference sequence). The V and J ends lost 3 bases and 3 bases, in that order; junction bases with no gene match: 3. CDR3 length: 13 residues.

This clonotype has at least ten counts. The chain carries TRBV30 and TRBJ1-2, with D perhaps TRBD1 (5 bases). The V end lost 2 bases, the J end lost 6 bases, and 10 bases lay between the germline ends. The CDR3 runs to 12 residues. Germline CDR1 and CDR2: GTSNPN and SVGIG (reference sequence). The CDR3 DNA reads TGTGCCTGGAGTCGGCAGGGTGATGGCTACACCTTC. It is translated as CAWSRQGDGYTF.

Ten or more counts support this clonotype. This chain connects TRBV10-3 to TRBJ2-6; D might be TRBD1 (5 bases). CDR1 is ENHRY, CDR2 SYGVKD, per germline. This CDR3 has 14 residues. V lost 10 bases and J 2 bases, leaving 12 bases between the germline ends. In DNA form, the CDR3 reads TGTGCCACCAACCAGGGTACTGGGGCCAACGTCCTGACTTTC. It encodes CATNQGTGANVLTF.

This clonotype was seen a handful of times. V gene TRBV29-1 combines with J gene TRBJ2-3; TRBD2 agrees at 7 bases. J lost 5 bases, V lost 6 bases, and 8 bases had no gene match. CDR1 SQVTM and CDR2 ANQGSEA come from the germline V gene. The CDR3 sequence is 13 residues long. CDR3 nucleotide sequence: TGCAGCGTGGAGACCGGGAGGAGAGATACGCAGTATTTT. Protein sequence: CSVETGRRDTQYF.